The 14 T cell receptor beta chains below were found in one sample sequenced in a study of shared clonotypes between healthy human individuals. Clones were read by immunoSEQ multiplex PCR, and TCRdb kept only the in-frame ones, dropping some. This sample has 600,000 to 750,000 clones, with 72% found just once. The sample taken for sequencing was memory CD4+ T cells sorted from blood. Described subset: CD45RA-negative fraction. These receptors were obtained from a woman aged 25 to 45 in good health.

This sequence joins TRBV27 and TRBJ1-1; D gene uncertain. The CDR3 runs 14 residues. Germline V gene data show CDR1 as MNHEY and CDR2 as SMNVEV (reference sequence). V lost 3 bases, J lost 1 base, and 9 bases lay in between. The CDR3 nucleotides read TGTGCCAGCAGTTTCCTGGACTCGAACACTGAAGCTTTCTTT. It specifies CASSFLDSNTEAFF.

The chain links TRBV25-1 to TRBJ2-3; a weak D match, TRBD1 (6 bases). V was shortened by 7 bases and J by 2 bases, with 16 bases between the two germline ends. This CDR3 spans 15 amino acids. Germline CDR1 MGHDK, CDR2 SYGVNS. The CDR3 DNA reads TGTGCCAGCACTCGCCAGGGGACCACCACAGATACGCAGTATTTT. This encodes CASTRQGTTTDTQYF.

This rearrangement joins TRBV6-1 to TRBJ2-1, with 8 nucleotides matching TRBD2. V lost 5 bases to trimming and J lost 6 bases; unmatched junction nucleotides: 9. The CDR3 loop spans 15 amino acids. From germline, CDR1 is MNHNS and CDR2 SASEGT. This CDR3 is CASSPNSGTANEQFF. In nucleotides, the CDR3 is TGTGCCAGCAGTCCGAATAGCGGGACTGCCAATGAGCAGTTCTTC.

The V call is TRBV7-9, the J call TRBJ1-1; D might be TRBD1 (5 bases). The CDR3 runs 15 residues. Germline-derived CDR1 and CDR2 are SEHNR and FQNEAQ (reference sequence). The V gene lost 3 bases and the J gene lost 1 base, with 12 bases spanning the gap. The CDR3 bases are TGTGCCAGCAGCTTTGGGGGACGGGAGAACACTGAAGCTTTCTTT. Protein sequence: CASSFGGRENTEAFF.

This sequence joins TRBV7-9 and TRBJ2-1, with 7 positions matching TRBD2. Trimming took 7 bases from V and 1 from J; bases not matched to a gene: 4. This CDR3 is 14 amino acids long. Germline CDR1 is SEHNR and CDR2 is FQNEAQ (reference sequence). The CDR3: CASTKLASYNEQFF. The DNA of the CDR3 is TGTGCCAGCACCAAACTAGCGTCCTACAATGAGCAGTTCTTC.

With respect to this clone: The sample has other DNA sequences that encode this CDR3 too. This chain joins TRBV7-9 and TRBJ2-2; D gene unclear. Germline values: CDR1 SEHNR, CDR2 FQNEAQ (reference sequence). This CDR3 is built from 12 residues. Trimming took 3 bases from V and 1 from J, leaving 0 bases between them. CDR3 amino acids: CASSLNTGELFF. CDR3 bases: TGTGCCAGCAGCTTGAACACCGGGGAGCTGTTTTTT.

The genes are TRBV5-6 and TRBJ1-4, with TRBD1 as a possible D gene (6 bases). CDR1 and CDR2 (germline): SGHDT, YYEEEE. V shed 1 base and J shed 7 bases, with 11 bases lying between them. The CDR3 has 14 residues. CDR3 amino acids: CASSLRGAGEKLFF. The CDR3 region has the DNA TGTGCCAGCAGCTTGAGGGGGGCGGGTGAAAAACTGTTTTTT. The entire variable domain, with the rest obtained from reference TRBV5-6 and TRBJ1-4, is as follows: DAGVTQSPTHLIKTRGQQVTLRCSPKSGHDTVSWYQQALGQGPQFIFQYYEEEERQRGNFPDRFSGHQFPNYSSELNVNALLLGDSALYLCASSLRGAGEKLFFGSGTQLSVL.

Only a few counts were recorded for this clone. The chain joins TRBV4-1 to TRBJ2-7; D may correspond to TRBD1 or TRBD2 (5 bases each). The CDR3 is 17 amino acids. Trimming pared 4 bases from V and 3 bases from J, leaving 22 bases between. CDR1 is MGHRA and CDR2 is YSYEKL in the germline V gene. The CDR3 is CASSRGYGMEANYEQYF. CDR3 nucleotide sequence: TGCGCCAGCAGCCGGGGGTATGGGATGGAGGCGAACTACGAGCAGTACTTC.

This clone was recorded only once. The chain uses TRBV6-6 and TRBJ2-5; perhaps TRBD1 as D (6 bases). This CDR3 contains 14 residues. Germline CDR1 reads MNHNY; CDR2 reads SVGAGI (reference sequence). Deletions cut 7 bases from V and 5 bases from J, with 17 bases between. The CDR3: CASTSGHSQETQYF. For the CDR3, the DNA is TGTGCCAGCACTTCGGGACATTCACAGGAGACCCAGTACTTC.

This clone was picked up a small number of times. V and J are TRBV28 and TRBJ1-1, with 7 bases fitting TRBD1. There are 12 residues in the CDR3. Germline V gene data show CDR1 as MDHEN and CDR2 as SYDVKM. Trimming removed 7 bases from V and 9 bases from J; junction bases left unmatched: 8. As DNA, the CDR3 is TGTGCCAGCACCCGGGACAGAGGGAAAGCTTTCTTT. It codes for CASTRDRGKAFF.

Only a few counts were recorded for this clone. The chain links TRBV2 to TRBJ1-2; D gene uncertain. CDR3 size: 13 residues. Germline lookup yields CDR1 SNHLY and CDR2 FYNNEI. The V and J ends lost 3 bases and 4 bases respectively, with 9 bases between them. CDR3 in DNA: TGTGCCAGCAGTGAGGCCACCTCCTATGGCTACACCTTC. Its protein is CASSEATSYGYTF.

This clone has more than one count but fewer than ten. The chain uses TRBV6-1 and TRBJ1-5, with 8 bases lining up with TRBD1. V gave up 3 bases and J gave up 6 bases; unmatched junction bases: 7. CDR1 and CDR2 from the germline V gene are MNHNS and SASEGT. The CDR3 runs to 15 residues. The CDR3 coding sequence is TGTGCCAGCAGTGACCAGGACAGGGTCGGTCAGCCCCAGCATTTT. Its translation: CASSDQDRVGQPQHF.

The chain links TRBV11-3 to TRBJ2-2, with D uncertain. Germline CDR1 SGHNT, CDR2 YENEEA. V lost 2 bases, J lost 6 bases, and 7 bases lay in between. The CDR3 runs 13 residues. CDR3 sequence: CASSLLNAGELFF. The CDR3 DNA reads TGTGCCAGCAGCTTACTGAATGCCGGGGAGCTGTTTTTT. Full variable domain (outside the CDR3, taken from reference TRBV11-3 and TRBJ2-2): EAGVVQSPRYKIIEKKQPVAFWCNPISGHNTLYWYLQNLGQGPELLIRYENEEAVDDSQLPKDRFSAERLKGVDSTLKIQPAELGDSAVYLCASSLLNAGELFFGEGSRLTVL.

This clone has only a few counts. This chain connects TRBV7-9 to TRBJ1-3; D is undetermined. The CDR3 is 15 amino acids. Trimming shortened V by 5 bases and J by 1 base, and 12 bases separated the two germline ends. The germline gives CDR1 SEHNR, CDR2 FQNEAQ (reference sequence). CDR3 in DNA: TGTGCCAGCAGCCAGGCTCCGCCGTCTGGAAACACCATATATTTT. Protein sequence: CASSQAPPSGNTIYF.